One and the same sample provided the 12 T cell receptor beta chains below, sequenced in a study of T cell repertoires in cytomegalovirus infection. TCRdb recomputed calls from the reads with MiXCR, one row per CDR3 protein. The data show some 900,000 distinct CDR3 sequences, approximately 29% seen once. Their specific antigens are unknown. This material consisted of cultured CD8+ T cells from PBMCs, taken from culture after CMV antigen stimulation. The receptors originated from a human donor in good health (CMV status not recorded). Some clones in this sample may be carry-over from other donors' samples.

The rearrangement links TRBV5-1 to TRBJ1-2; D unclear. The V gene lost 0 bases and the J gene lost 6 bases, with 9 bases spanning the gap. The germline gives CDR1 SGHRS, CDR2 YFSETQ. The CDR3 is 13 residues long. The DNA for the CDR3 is TGCGCCAGCAGCTTGGAAGGTCCGAATGGCTACACCTTC. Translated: CASSLEGPNGYTF.

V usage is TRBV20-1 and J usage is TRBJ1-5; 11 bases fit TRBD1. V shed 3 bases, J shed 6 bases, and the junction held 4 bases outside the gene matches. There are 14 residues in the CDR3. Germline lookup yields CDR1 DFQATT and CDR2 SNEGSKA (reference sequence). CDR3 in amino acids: CSASPGTGGQPQHF. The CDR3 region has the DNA TGCAGTGCTAGTCCCGGGACAGGGGGTCAGCCCCAGCATTTT.

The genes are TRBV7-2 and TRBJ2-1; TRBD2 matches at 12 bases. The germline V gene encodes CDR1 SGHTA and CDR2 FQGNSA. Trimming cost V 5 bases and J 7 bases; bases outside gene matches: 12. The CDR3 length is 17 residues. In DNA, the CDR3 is TGTGCCAGCAGCCCCAGACTAGCGGGGGTGTATTGGAATGAGCAGTTCTTC. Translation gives CASSPRLAGVYWNEQFF. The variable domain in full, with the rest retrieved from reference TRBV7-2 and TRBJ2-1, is GAGVSQSPSNKVTEKGKDVELRCDPISGHTALYWYRQSLGQGLEFLIYFQGNSAPDKSGLPSDRFSAERTGGSVSTLTIQRTQQEDSAVYLCASSPRLAGVYWNEQFFGPGTRLTVL.

The CDR3 protein is CASSNHDSQETQYF. The CDR3 DNA is TGTGCCAGCAGCAATCATGACAGCCAAGAGACCCAGTACTTC. The J gene is TRBJ2-5, the V gene TRBV11-3, with D tentatively TRBD1 (5 bases). Germline CDR1 is SGHNT and CDR2 is YENEEA. The V gene lost 5 bases and the J gene lost 1 base, with 11 bases spanning the gap. CDR3 length equals 14 residues.

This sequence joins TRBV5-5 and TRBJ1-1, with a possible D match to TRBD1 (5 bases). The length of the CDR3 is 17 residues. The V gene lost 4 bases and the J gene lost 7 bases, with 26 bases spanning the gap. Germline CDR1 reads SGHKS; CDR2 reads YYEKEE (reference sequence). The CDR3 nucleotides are TGTGCCAGCAGCACAGCCGGGACGCCCAGGAGGACGGGTGAAGCTTTCTTT. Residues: CASSTAGTPRRTGEAFF.

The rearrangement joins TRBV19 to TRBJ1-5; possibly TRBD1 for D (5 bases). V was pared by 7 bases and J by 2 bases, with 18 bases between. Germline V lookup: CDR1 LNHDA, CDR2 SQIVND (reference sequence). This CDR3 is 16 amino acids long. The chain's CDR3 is CASTLWGDGGNQPQHF. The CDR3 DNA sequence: TGTGCCAGTACGTTATGGGGCGACGGGGGCAATCAGCCCCAGCATTTT.

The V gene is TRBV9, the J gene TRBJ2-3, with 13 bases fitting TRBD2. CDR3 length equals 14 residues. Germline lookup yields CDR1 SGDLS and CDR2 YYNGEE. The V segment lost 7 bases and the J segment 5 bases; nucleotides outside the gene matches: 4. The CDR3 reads CASVRTSGGDTQYF. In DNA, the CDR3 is TGTGCCAGCGTCCGGACTAGCGGGGGAGATACGCAGTATTTT.

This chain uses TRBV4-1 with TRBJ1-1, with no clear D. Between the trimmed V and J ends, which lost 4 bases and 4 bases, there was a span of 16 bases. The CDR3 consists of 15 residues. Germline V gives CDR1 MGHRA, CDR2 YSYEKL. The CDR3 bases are TGCGCCAGCAGCCCCGAGGATTATGAAGGCACTGAAGCTTTCTTT. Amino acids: CASSPEDYEGTEAFF.

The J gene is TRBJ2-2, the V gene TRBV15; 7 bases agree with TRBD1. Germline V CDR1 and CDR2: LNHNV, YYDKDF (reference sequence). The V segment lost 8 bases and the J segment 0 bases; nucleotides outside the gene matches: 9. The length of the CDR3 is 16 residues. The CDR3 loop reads CATQDRRNANTGELFF. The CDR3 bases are TGTGCCACCCAGGACAGGAGAAACGCGAACACCGGGGAGCTGTTTTTT. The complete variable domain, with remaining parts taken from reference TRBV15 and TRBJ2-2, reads DAMVIQNPRYQVTQFGKPVTLSCSQTLNHNVMYWYQQKSSQAPKLLFHYYDKDFNNEADTPDNFQSRRPNTSFCFLDIRSPGLGDTAMYLCATQDRRNANTGELFFGEGSRLTVL.

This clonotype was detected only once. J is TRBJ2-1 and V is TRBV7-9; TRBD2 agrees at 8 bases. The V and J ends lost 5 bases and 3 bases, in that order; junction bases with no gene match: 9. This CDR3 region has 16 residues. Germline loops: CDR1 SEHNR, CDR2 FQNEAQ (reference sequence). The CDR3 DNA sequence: TGTGCCAGCAGCCGGGGGGGAGGGACTAACTACAATGAGCAGTTCTTC. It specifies CASSRGGGTNYNEQFF.

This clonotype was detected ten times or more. CDR3 sequence reads: CASSFGRANTEAFF. CDR3 in DNA: TGTGCCAGCAGCTTTGGCAGGGCGAACACTGAAGCTTTCTTT. The chain joins TRBV7-2 to TRBJ1-1, with a tentative D call TRBD1 (5 bases). The CDR3 is made up of 14 amino acids. The V end was cut by 3 bases, the J end by 1 base, with 9 bases between. CDR1 and CDR2 from the germline V gene are SGHTA and FQGNSA.

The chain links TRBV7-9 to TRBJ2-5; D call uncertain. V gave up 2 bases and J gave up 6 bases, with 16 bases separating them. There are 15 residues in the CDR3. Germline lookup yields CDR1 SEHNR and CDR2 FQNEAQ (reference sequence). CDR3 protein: CASSLYPGTIKTQYF. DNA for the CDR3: TGTGCCAGCAGCTTATATCCGGGTACCATAAAGACCCAGTACTTC. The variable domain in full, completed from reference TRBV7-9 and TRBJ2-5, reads DTGVSQNPRHKITKRGQNVTFRCDPISEHNRLYWYRQTLGQGPEFLTYFQNEAQLEKSRLLSDRFSAERPKGSFSTLEIQRTEQGDSAMYLCASSLYPGTIKTQYFGPGTRLLVL.